These T cell receptor beta chains were read from a single sample in a study of cytomegalovirus exposure and HLA in healthy donors. The assay was immunoSEQ multiplex PCR, and TCRdb's table has in-frame clones only and misses some. The table has about 200,000 clones, around 86% seen once. Sequenced material: PBMCs. These receptors all stem from a woman aged 18-29 years in good health and CMV-seropositive. The CDR3 runs from the conserved cysteine through the conserved F or W.

>TRBV28|TRBJ2-6
CASSLAGFHSGANVLTF
>TRBV5-1|TRBJ2-1
CASSLGGSSYNEQFF
>TRBV28|TRBJ1-5
CASTQRSYRDSNQPQHF
>TRBV28|TRBJ2-5
CASSSSKGAEQETQYF
>TRBV6-1|TRBJ2-1
CASSDIGLAGVNEQFF
>TRBV7-9|TRBJ1-1
CASSLQGQPNF
>TRBV4-2|TRBJ2-7
CASSQRTGPYEQYF
>TRBV28|TRBJ2-7
CASSWQGSYEQYF
>TRBV18|TRBJ1-5
CASSPGQGAPRNQPQHF
>TRBV28|TRBJ1-1
CASSSADRGATEAFF
>TRBV7-8|TRBJ1-1
CASSFGTGLNTEAFF
>TRBV30|TRBJ1-3
CAWTGGDHSGNTIYF
>TRBV27|TRBJ2-5
CASSLRDRVAETQYF
>TRBV11-3|TRBJ2-7
CASSLGLAGEYEQYF
>TRBV6-6|TRBJ1-2
CASSALRTGGDYGYTF
>TRBV18|TRBJ2-3
CASSTPRTRTDTQYF
>TRBV9|TRBJ1-2
CASSYSDRSNYGYTF
>TRBV11-1|TRBJ2-5
CASSLEASAGIGETQYF
>TRBV4-2|TRBJ1-1
CASSQDLGRTVNTEAFF
>TRBV4-1|TRBJ2-7
CASSPSRGGTYEQYF
>TRBV5-1|TRBJ2-7
CASSTPRAGIYEQYF
>TRBV15|TRBJ1-5
CATSSGFSNQPQHF
>TRBV6-7|TRBJ2-7
CASSQGEQGAPLDEQYF
>TRBV2|TRBJ1-1
CASGGIAMNTEAFF
>TRBV19|TRBJ2-2
CASSASRNTGELFF
>TRBV30|TRBJ2-7
CAWSENGLAVAKQYF
>TRBV5-1|TRBJ1-1
CASSGGQKSTEAFF
>TRBV27|TRBJ2-1
CASSLNRGRTSGRSSSYNEQFF
>TRBV30|TRBJ2-5
CAWSQAGGRETQYF
>TRBV28|TRBJ2-2
CASSLRLGNTGELFF
>TRBV5-6|TRBJ1-2
CASSFFSAGISGYGYTF
>TRBV9|TRBJ2-2
CASSVWAGSNTGELFF
>TRBV4-2|TRBJ1-2
CASSQDLPRRGYGYTF
>TRBV6-5|TRBJ2-7
CASSYVGLVNYEQYF
>TRBV7-9|TRBJ2-4
CASSPRQGKSKNIQYF
>TRBV2|TRBJ2-1
CASSSTSESSYNEQFF
>TRBV9|TRBJ1-2
CASSPPHPKGYTF
>TRBV7-6|TRBJ1-2
CASSLGTGGVSYTF
>TRBV28|TRBJ2-4
CASRTAGKGARNIQYF
>TRBV27|TRBJ2-1
CASSVAQGILSYNEQFF
>TRBV29-1|TRBJ2-5
CSVEDRGEEETQYF
>TRBV6-1|TRBJ2-7
CASNMDRVSYEQYF
>TRBV5-1|TRBJ2-7
CASSFFQGPYEQYF
>TRBV9|TRBJ1-2
CASSVAGGGYTF
>TRBV5-6|TRBJ1-1
CASSLIPFHPGTEAFF
>TRBV7-9|TRBJ1-1
CASSSHQVWTEAFF
>TRBV13|TRBJ2-3
CASSLAGSSTDTQYF
>TRBV19|TRBJ2-2
CASSPRKQGTGELFF
>TRBV18|TRBJ1-3
CASGGQSSGNTIYF
>TRBV4-1|TRBJ1-2
CASSQGGQADYGYTF
>TRBV9|TRBJ2-1
CASSPYSAVVDEQFF
>TRBV10-3|TRBJ1-5
CAISESGTGGLQPQHF
>TRBV4-1|TRBJ2-2
CASHRGTGELFF
>TRBV5-4|TRBJ1-4
CASRVAGVGEKLFF
>TRBV28|TRBJ1-5
CASSLGTGGKQPQHF
>TRBV7-8|TRBJ2-1
CASSFGLAGGPFREQFF
>TRBV27|TRBJ2-7
CASSFSGREYEQYF